The T cell receptor (beta chain) described here comes from a study of early T cells in non-severe SARS-CoV-2 infection. The overall study: Chains were not paired, and sequencing was done on bulk RNA from unsorted whole blood.

The CDR3 is made up of 16 amino acids. Per germline, CDR1 MDHEN and CDR2 SYDVKM. The ends lost 5 bases at V and 5 bases at J; junction bases unmatched: 9. This clonotype was counted between two and nine times. Its matching antigen is unknown. Overall study findings and caveats: VDJdb matching skewed toward anti-spike CD8 responses, missing private and CD4 specificities.

Individual cDNA molecules received unique molecular identifiers during library preparation. MiXCR, applied by TCRdb to the 5' RACE reads, yields one record per CDR3 protein. The data contain 60,000 or so distinct CDR3 sequences, around 13% of them singletons. The TCR was taken from an adult who was a healthcare worker with PCR-confirmed SARS-CoV-2 infection or an uninfected control (not recorded which). The chain couples TRBV28 to TRBJ2-3, with 11 positions matching TRBD2. The specimen comprised whole blood, sampled at baseline. The CDR3 bases are TGTGCCAGCAGTCAAATGACTAGCGGGGAAAGAGATACGCAGTATTTT. It translates to CASSQMTSGERDTQYF.